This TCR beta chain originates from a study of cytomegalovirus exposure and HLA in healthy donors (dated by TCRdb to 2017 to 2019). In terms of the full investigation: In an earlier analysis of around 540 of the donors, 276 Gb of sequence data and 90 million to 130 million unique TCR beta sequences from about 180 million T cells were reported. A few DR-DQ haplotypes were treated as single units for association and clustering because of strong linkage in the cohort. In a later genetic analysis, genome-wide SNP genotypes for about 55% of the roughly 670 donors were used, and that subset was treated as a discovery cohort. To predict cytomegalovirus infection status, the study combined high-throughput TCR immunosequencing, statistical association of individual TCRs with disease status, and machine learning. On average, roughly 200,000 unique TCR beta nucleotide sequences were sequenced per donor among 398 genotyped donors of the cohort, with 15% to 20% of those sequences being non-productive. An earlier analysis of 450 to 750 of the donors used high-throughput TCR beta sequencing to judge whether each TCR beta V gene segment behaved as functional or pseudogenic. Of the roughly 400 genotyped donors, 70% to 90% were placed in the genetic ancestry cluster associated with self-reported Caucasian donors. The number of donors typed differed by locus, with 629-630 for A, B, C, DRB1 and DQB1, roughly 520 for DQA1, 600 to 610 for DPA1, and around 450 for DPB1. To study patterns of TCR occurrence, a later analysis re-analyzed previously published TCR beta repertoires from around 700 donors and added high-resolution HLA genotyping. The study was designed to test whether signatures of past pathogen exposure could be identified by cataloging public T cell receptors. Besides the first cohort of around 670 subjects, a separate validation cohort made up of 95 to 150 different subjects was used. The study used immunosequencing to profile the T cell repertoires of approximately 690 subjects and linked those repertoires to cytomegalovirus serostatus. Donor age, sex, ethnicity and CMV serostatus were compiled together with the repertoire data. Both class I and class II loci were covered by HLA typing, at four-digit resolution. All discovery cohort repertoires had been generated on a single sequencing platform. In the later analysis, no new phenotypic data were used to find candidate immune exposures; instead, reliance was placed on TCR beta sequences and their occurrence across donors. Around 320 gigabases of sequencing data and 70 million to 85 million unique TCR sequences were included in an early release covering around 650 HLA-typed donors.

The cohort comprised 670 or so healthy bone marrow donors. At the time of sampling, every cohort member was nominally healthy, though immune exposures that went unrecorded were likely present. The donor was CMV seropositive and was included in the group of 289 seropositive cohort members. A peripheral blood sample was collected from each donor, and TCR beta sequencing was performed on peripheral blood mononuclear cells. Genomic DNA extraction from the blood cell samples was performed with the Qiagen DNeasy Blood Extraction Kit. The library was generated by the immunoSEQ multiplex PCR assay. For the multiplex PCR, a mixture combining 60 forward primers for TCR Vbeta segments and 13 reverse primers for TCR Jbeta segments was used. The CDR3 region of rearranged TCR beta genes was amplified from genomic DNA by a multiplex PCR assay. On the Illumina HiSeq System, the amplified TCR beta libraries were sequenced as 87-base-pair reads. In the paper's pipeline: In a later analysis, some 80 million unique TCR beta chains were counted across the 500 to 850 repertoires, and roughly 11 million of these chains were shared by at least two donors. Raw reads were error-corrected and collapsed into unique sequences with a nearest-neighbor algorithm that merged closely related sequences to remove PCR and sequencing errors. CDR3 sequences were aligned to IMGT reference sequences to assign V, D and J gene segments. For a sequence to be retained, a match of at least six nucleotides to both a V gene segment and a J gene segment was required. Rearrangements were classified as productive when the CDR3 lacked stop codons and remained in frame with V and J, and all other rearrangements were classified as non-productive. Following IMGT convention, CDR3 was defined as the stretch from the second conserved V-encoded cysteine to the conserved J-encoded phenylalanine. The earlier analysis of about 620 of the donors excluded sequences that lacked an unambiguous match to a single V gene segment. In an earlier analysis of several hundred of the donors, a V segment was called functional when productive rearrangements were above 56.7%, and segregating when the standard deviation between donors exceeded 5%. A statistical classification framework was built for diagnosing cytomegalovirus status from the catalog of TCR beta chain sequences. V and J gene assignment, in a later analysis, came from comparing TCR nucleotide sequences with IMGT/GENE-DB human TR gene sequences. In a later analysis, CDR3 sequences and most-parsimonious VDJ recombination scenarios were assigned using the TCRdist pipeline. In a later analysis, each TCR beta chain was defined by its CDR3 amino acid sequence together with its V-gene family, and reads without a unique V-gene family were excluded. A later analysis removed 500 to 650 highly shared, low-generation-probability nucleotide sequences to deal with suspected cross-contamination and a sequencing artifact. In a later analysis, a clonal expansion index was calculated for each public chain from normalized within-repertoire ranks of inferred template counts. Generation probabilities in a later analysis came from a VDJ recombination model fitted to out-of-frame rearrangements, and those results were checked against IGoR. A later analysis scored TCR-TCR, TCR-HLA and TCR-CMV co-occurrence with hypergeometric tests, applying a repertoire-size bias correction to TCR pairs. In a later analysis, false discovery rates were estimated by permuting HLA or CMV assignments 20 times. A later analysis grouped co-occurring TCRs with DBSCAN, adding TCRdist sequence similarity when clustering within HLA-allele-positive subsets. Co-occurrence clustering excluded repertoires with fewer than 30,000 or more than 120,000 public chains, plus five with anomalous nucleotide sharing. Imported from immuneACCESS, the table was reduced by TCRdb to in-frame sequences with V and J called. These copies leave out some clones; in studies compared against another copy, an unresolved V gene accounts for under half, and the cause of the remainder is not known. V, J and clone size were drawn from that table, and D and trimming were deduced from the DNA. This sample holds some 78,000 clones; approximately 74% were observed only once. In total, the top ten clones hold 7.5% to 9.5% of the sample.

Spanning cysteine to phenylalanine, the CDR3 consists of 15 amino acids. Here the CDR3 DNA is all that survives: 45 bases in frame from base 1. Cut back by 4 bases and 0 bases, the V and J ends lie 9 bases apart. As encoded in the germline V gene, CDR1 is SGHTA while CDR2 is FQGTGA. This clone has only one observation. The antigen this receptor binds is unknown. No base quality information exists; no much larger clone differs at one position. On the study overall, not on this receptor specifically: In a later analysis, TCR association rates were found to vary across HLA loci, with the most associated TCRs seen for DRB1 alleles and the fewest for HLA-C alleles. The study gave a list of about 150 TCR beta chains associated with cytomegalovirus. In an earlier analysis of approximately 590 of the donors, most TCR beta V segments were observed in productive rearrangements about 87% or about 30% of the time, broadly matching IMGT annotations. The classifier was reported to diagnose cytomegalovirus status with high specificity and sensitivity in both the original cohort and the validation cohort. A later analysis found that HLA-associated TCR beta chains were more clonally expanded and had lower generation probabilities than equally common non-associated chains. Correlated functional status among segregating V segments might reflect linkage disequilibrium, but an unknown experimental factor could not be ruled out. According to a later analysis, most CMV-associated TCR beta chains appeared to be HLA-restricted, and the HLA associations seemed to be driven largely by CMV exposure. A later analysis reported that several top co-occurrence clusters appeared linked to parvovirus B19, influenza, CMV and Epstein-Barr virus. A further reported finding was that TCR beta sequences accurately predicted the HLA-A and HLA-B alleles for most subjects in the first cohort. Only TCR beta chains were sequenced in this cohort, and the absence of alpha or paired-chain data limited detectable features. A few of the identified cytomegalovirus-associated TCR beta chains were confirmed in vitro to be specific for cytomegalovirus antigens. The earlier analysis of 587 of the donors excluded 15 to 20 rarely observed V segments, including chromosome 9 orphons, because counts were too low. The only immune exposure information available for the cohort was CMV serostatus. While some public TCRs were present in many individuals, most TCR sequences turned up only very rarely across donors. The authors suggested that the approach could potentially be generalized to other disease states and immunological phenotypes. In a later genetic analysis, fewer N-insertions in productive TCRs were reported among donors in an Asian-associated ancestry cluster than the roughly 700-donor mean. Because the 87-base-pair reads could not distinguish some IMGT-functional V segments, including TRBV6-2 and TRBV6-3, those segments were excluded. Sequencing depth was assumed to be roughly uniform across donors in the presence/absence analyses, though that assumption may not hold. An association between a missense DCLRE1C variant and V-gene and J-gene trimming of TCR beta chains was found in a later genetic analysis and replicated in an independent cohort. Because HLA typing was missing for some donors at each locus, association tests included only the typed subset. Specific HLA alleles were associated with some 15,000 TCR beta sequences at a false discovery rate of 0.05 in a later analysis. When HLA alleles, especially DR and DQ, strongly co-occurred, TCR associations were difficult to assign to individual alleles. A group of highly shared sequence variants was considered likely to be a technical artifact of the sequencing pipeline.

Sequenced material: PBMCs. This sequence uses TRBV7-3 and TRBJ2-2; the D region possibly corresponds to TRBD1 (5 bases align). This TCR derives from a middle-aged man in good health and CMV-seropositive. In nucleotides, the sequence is TGTGCCAGCAGCTACCGGACAACGAACACCGGGGAGCTGTTTTTT. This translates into CASSYRTTNTGELFF.